A selection of T cell receptor beta chains follows, all from one sample in a study of T cell responses to AZD1222 COVID-19 vaccine. Only in-frame clones appear in the TCRdb table, and some are missing; sequencing was by immunoSEQ multiplex PCR. Here the sample spans around 140,000 clones, 80% to 90% being singletons. The material sequenced was peripheral blood, taken on day 0 of AZD1222 vaccination. Receptor source: an adult in good health. The CDR3 runs from the conserved cysteine through the conserved F or W. D genes are given only for firm matches. Clone size is not always given. Where it is, it says once, few, many or a class for expanded clones.

. once TRBJ2-2 TRBV25-1 CATALGWTGELFF TGTGCCACCGCTTTGGGTTGGACCGGGGAGCTGTTTTTT
. . TRBJ1-4 TRBV11-1 CASSLDRGGEKLFF TGTGCCAGCAGCTTAGATCGCGGAGGGGAAAAACTGTTTTTT
. . TRBJ1-4 TRBV2 CASRGKTAATNEKLFF TGTGCCAGCAGGGGAAAGACGGCTGCAACTAATGAAAAACTGTTTTTT
. . TRBJ2-6 TRBV7-9 CASNPGPASGANVLTF TGTGCCAGCAATCCGGGGCCCGCCTCTGGGGCCAACGTCCTGACTTTC
. once TRBJ1-4 TRBV7-2 CASSSRGTGHEKLFF TGTGCCAGCAGCTCGAGGGGCACGGGCCATGAAAAACTGTTTTTT
. . TRBJ2-3 TRBV19 CATTNPGGTDTQYF TGTGCCACCACGAACCCCGGGGGCACAGATACGCAGTATTTT
. . TRBJ1-2 TRBV30 CAWSERGTIISGGYTF TGTGCCTGGAGTGAAAGGGGGACAATTATATCAGGTGGCTACACCTTC
TRBD1 . TRBJ1-2 TRBV5-5 CASRSPGTGFGYTF TGTGCCAGCAGGAGTCCCGGGACAGGTTTTGGCTACACCTTC
. . TRBJ2-2 TRBV19 CASSMVMPGLRLFF TGTGCCAGTAGTATGGTTATGCCGGGATTGAGGCTGTTTTTT
. . TRBJ1-1 TRBV5-1 CASSLVPSGNTEAFF TGCGCCAGCAGCTTGGTCCCCTCAGGGAACACTGAAGCTTTCTTT
. . TRBJ1-5 TRBV6-5 CATRPPGARSQPQHF TGTGCCACTAGACCTCCAGGGGCGAGGAGTCAGCCCCAGCATTTT
. . TRBJ2-7 TRBV19 CASSIGGDYEQYF TGTGCCAGTAGTATAGGAGGGGACTACGAGCAGTACTTC
. . TRBJ1-2 TRBV12-5 CASGFWAVSRVMGYTF TGTGCTAGTGGTTTCTGGGCTGTGAGCCGAGTAATGGGCTACACCTTC
. . TRBJ1-3 TRBV6-2/TRBV6-3 CASSRQKNSGNTIYF TGTGCCAGCAGTAGACAGAAGAACTCTGGAAACACCATATATTTT
. . TRBJ2-7 TRBV27 CASSLKRRQPGEQYF TGTGCCAGCAGTTTAAAGCGCCGACAGCCCGGCGAGCAGTACTTC
. once TRBJ1-5 TRBV27 CASSFEGKGNQPQHF TGTGCCAGCAGTTTCGAGGGTAAGGGCAATCAGCCCCAGCATTTT
TRBD2 . TRBJ2-3 TRBV9 CASSASGGGPTDTQYF TGTGCCAGCAGCGCGAGCGGGGGAGGTCCCACAGATACGCAGTATTTT
. . TRBJ1-2 TRBV6-6 CASSLRAGEGYTF TGTGCCAGCAGTCTAAGGGCGGGGGAGGGCTACACCTTC
. . TRBJ1-3 TRBV3-1/TRBV3-2 CASSHEGVGNTIYF TGTGCCAGCAGCCACGAGGGGGTAGGAAACACCATATATTTT
. . TRBJ1-2 TRBV13 CASSLMGYGYTF TGTGCCAGCAGCTTAATGGGCTATGGCTACACCTTC
TRBD1 . TRBJ2-5 TRBV27 CASSPGGTAQYF TGTGCCAGCAGCCCAGGGGGCACGGCCCAGTACTTC
. . TRBJ2-7 TRBV2 CASSDRIYEQYF TGTGCCAGCAGTGACAGAATCTACGAGCAGTACTTC
TRBD2 . TRBJ2-2 TRBV5-1 CASGRGNTGELFF TGCGCCAGCGGGAGGGGGAACACCGGGGAGCTGTTTTTT
. . TRBJ2-1 TRBV9 CASSVEASSSYNEQFF TGTGCCAGCAGCGTAGAGGCGAGTAGCTCCTACAATGAGCAGTTCTTC